This TCR beta chain was documented in a study of beta chain features in type 1 diabetes. Overall study findings and caveats: In these data, an HLA type influence on TCRB rearrangement remained unresolved. Type 1 diabetes patients showed a moderate but significant shortening of TCRB CDR3s in all four CD4+ subsets. For patients, the naive, central memory and Treg TCRB repertoires appeared more alike than for healthy donors.

CDR1 is MNHEY and CDR2 is SMNVEV in the germline V gene (reference sequence). This CDR3 is built from 14 residues. With 3 bases removed from V and 1 base from J, the gap between germline ends came to 9 bases. As to this clone: Its antigen remains unidentified.

One heparinised draw, averaging approximately 120 mL, was taken per donor. The authors obtained over 95% purity in all sorted populations. Expressed TCRB transcripts got sequenced, as all isolated RNA was reverse transcribed. Sequencing was performed with immunoSEQ multiplex PCR; in TCRdb, only in-frame clones are kept and a portion is missing. This table holds around 310,000 clones, approximately 12% found once. The specimen sequenced was naive CD4+ T cells from blood. This receptor was identified in a woman aged 18 to 35 with type 1 diabetes. The chain employs TRBV27 and TRBJ1-1; no reliable D call. The CDR3 nucleotides are TGTGCCAGCAGTTTTCACCGGGAGAACACTGAAGCTTTCTTT. Amino acid sequence: CASSFHRENTEAFF.